The rows below give T cell receptor beta chains drawn from one sample of a study of T cell repertoires in ileal Crohn's disease. TCRdb keeps only in-frame clones here, not all; method: immunoSEQ multiplex PCR. The repertoire holds approximately 15,000 clones, with approximately 80% as singletons. Sequenced material: ileal tissue. These receptors all stem from an adult with Crohn's disease. The CDR3 runs from the conserved cysteine through the conserved F or W. Each record gives: J gene, V gene, CDR3 protein.

TRBJ1-1	TRBV20-1	CSATWGRAFF
TRBJ2-1	TRBV9	CASSVADGATYNEQFF
TRBJ1-3	TRBV6-5	CASRGQRSGNTIYF
TRBJ2-1	TRBV5-1	CASSLDGQGNNEQFF
TRBJ1-5	TRBV18	CASSRQGRNQPQHF
TRBJ2-2	TRBV7-9	CASSHRVSGRAAGELFF
TRBJ2-1	TRBV27	CASSFGHEQFF
TRBJ2-7	TRBV9	CASSVGGQGRGEQYF
TRBJ2-1	TRBV11-3	CASSLSGTSGGKDNEQFF
TRBJ1-1	TRBV5-4	CASSLAGDRGEAFF
TRBJ2-1	TRBV11-2	CASSLGFWSDEQFF